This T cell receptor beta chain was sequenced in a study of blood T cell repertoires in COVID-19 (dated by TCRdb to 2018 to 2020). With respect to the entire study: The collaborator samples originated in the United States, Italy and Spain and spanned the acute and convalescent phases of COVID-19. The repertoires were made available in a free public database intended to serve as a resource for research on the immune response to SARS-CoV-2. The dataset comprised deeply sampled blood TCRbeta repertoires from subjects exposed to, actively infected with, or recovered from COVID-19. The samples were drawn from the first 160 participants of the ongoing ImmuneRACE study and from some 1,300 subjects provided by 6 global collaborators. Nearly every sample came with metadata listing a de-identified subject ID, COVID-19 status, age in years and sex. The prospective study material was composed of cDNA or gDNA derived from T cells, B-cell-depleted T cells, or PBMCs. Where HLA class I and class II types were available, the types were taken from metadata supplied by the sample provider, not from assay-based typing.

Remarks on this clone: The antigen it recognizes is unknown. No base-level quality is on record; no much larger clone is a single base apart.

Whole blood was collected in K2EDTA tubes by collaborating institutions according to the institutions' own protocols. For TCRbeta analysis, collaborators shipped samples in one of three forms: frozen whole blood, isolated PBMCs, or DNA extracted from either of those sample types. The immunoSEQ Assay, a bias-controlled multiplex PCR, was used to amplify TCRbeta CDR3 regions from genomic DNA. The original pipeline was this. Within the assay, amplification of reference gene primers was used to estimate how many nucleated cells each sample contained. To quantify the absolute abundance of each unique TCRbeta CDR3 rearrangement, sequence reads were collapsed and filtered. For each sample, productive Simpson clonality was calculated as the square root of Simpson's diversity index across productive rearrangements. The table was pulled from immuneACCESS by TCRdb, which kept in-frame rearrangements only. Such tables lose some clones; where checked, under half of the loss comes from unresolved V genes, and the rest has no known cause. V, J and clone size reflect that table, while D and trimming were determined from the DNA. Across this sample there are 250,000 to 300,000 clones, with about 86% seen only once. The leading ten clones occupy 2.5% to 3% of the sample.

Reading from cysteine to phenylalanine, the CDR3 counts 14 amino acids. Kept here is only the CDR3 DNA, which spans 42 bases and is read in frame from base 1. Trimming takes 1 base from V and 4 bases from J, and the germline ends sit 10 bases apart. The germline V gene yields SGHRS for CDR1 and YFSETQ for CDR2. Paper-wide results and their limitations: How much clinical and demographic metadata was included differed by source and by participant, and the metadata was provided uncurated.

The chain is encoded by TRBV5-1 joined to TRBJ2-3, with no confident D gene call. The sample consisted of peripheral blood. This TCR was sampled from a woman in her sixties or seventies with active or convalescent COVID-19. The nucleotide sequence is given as TGCGCCAGCAGCTTGAACCTACCGGCAGATACGCAGTATTTT. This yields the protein CASSLNLPADTQYF.